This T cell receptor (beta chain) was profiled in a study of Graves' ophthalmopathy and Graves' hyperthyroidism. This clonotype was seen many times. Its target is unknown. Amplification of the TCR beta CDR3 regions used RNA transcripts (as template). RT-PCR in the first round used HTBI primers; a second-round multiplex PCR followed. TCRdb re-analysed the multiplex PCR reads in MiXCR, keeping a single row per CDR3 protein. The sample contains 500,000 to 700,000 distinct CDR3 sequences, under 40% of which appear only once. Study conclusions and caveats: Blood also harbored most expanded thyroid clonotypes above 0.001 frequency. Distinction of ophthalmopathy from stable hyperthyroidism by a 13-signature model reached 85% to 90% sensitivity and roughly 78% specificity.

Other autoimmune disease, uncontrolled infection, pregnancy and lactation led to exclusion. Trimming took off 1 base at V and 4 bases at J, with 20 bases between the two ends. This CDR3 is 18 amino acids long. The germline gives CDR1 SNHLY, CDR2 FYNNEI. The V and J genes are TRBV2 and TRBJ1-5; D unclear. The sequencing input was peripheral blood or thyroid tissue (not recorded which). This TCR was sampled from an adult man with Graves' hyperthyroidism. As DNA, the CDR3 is TGTGCCAGCAGTGAAGGTGGGAGCGGGTTTTTGAGGAATCAGCCCCAGCATTTT. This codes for CASSEGGSGFLRNQPQHF. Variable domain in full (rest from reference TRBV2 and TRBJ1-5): EPEVTQTPSHQVTQMGQEVILRCVPISNHLYFYWYRQILGQKVEFLVSFYNNEISEKSEIFDDQFSVERPDGSNFTLKIRSTKLEDSAMYFCASSEGGSGFLRNQPQHFGDGTRLSIL.